One sample yielded the 19 T cell receptor beta chains listed below, sequenced in a study of T cell responses to AZD1222 COVID-19 vaccine. Sequenced by immunoSEQ multiplex PCR; TCRdb stores in-frame clones only, minus some. The table has some 67,000 clones, 80% to 90% seen once. Sample: peripheral blood, taken 28 days after the second AZD1222 dose. These receptors were taken from an adult who received the AZD1222 COVID-19 vaccine.

V is TRBV9 and J is TRBJ1-1, with D possibly TRBD1 on 6 matching bases. Germline V gene lookup returns CDR1 SGDLS and CDR2 YYNGEE. This CDR3 contains 13 residues. The germline V and J ends were trimmed by 4 bases and 6 bases, with 13 bases remaining between them. The DNA of the CDR3 is TGTGCCAGCAGCTTGACCAGGGGCGCTGAAGCTTTCTTT. The encoded protein is CASSLTRGAEAFF.

This clone was seen only once. This chain uses TRBV27 with TRBJ2-3; no definite D call. Trimming cost V 6 bases and J 5 bases, with 15 bases left between them. Germline assignment: CDR1 MNHEY and CDR2 SMNVEV (reference sequence). The CDR3 consists of 14 residues. The CDR3, as DNA: TGTGCCAGCAGCTCGATAATAGCTGGAGATACGCAGTATTTT. This codes for CASSSIIAGDTQYF.

This clone was recorded only once. The chain employs TRBV2 and TRBJ2-1; maybe TRBD2 (5 bases). This CDR3 has 18 amino acids. Germline CDR1 SNHLY, CDR2 FYNNEI. V was pared by 7 bases and J by 3 bases, with 25 bases between. The CDR3 region has the DNA TGTGCCAGCACTGATCACGCCGGAGTCGGGGTATTCTACAATGAGCAGTTCTTC. Amino acids: CASTDHAGVGVFYNEQFF. The full variable domain, completed using reference TRBV2 and TRBJ2-1, is EPEVTQTPSHQVTQMGQEVILRCVPISNHLYFYWYRQILGQKVEFLVSFYNNEISEKSEIFDDQFSVERPDGSNFTLKIRSTKLEDSAMYFCASTDHAGVGVFYNEQFFGPGTRLTVL.

The chain carries TRBV18 and TRBJ1-2, with 9 bases lining up with TRBD1. In germline, CDR1 is KGHSH, CDR2 LQKENI. The CDR3 sequence is 16 residues long. Trimming took 3 bases from V and 6 from J; bases not matched to a gene: 11. The CDR3 region has the DNA TGTGCCAGCTCACCTCGGTCGGGACAGGGATGGGATGGCTACACCTTC. Encoded protein: CASSPRSGQGWDGYTF.

The genes are TRBV5-1 and TRBJ2-7, with 10 nucleotides matching TRBD1. CDR1 and CDR2 (germline): SGHRS, YFSETQ. V was pared by 2 bases and J by 5 bases, with 1 base of the junction left unmatched. This CDR3 has 13 amino acids. CDR3 sequence reads: CASSFGQGDEQYF. The CDR3 DNA is TGCGCCAGCAGCTTTGGACAGGGGGACGAGCAGTACTTC.

The V gene is TRBV5-1, the J gene TRBJ2-7; D is unclear. In germline, CDR1 is SGHRS, CDR2 YFSETQ. The CDR3 is made up of 12 amino acids. V was trimmed by 2 bases and J by 4 bases, leaving 7 bases between them. CDR3 DNA sequence: TGCGCCAGCAGCTTTAGCAGTTACGAGCAGTACTTC. Residues: CASSFSSYEQYF. Using reference TRBV5-1 and TRBJ2-7 for the parts outside the CDR3, the full variable domain is KAGVTQTPRYLIKTRGQQVTLSCSPISGHRSVSWYQQTPGQGLQFLFEYFSETQRNKGNFPGRFSGRQFSNSRSEMNVSTLELGDSALYLCASSFSSYEQYFGPGTRLTVT.

This clone was seen once. CDR3 in DNA: TGTGCCAGCAGCTTGGCCAAAGGGTATAATTCACCCCTCCACTTT. This translates into CASSLAKGYNSPLHF. This chain connects TRBV5-8 to TRBJ1-6; D is uncertain. This CDR3 spans 15 amino acids. Germline-derived CDR1 and CDR2 are SGHTS and YDEGEE. Trimming pared 0 bases from V and 4 bases from J, leaving 8 bases between. Based on the CDR3 plus reference TRBV5-8 and TRBJ1-6, the full variable domain is EAGVTQSPTHLIKTRGQQATLRCSPISGHTSVYWYQQALGLGLQFLLWYDEGEERNRGNFPPRFSGRQFPNYSSELNVNALELEDSALYLCASSLAKGYNSPLHFGNGTRLTVT.

This clone was seen a few times. The rearrangement links TRBV19 to TRBJ2-1; D not certain. V was cut by 3 bases and J by 6 bases, with 9 bases left in between. Germline CDR1 LNHDA, CDR2 SQIVND (reference sequence). There are 13 residues in the CDR3. This CDR3 is CASSIGPVNEQFF. The CDR3 DNA reads as TGTGCCAGTAGTATTGGACCGGTCAATGAGCAGTTCTTC.

The chain couples TRBV5-1 to TRBJ1-1, with TRBD1 matching 9 bases. The trim removed 4 bases at V and 4 bases at J, leaving 8 bases unmatched. The CDR3 runs 15 residues. The germline V gene encodes CDR1 SGHRS and CDR2 YFSETQ. CDR3 protein: CASSQEGQGFTEAFF. CDR3 coding DNA: TGCGCCAGCAGCCAGGAGGGACAGGGATTCACTGAAGCTTTCTTT.

This clone was counted a few times. The rearrangement links TRBV7-9 to TRBJ1-2; D is perhaps TRBD1 (5 bases). The length of the CDR3 is 14 residues. Per the germline V gene, CDR1 is SEHNR and CDR2 is FQNEAQ (reference sequence). Between the trimmed V and J ends, which lost 0 bases and 5 bases, there was a span of 10 bases. The CDR3 protein is CASSLAVGGYGYTF. The CDR3 nucleotides read TGTGCCAGCAGCTTAGCCGTGGGGGGTTATGGCTACACCTTC.

The J gene is TRBJ2-3, the V gene TRBV5-8, with D tentatively TRBD1 (5 bases). Trimming took 4 bases from V and 5 from J, leaving 23 bases between them. The CDR3 covers 17 residues. The germline CDR1 and CDR2 sequences are SGHTS and YDEGEE. The CDR3 DNA follows: TGTGCCAGCAGCGGTTTCCAGGGTAGTGGGTTTGGAGATACGCAGTATTTT. Residues: CASSGFQGSGFGDTQYF. Complete variable domain (other parts from reference TRBV5-8 and TRBJ2-3): EAGVTQSPTHLIKTRGQQATLRCSPISGHTSVYWYQQALGLGLQFLLWYDEGEERNRGNFPPRFSGRQFPNYSSELNVNALELEDSALYLCASSGFQGSGFGDTQYFGPGTRLTVL.

The chain uses TRBV2 and TRBJ1-6; the D gene is possibly TRBD1 (5 bases). CDR3 size: 14 residues. Germline CDR1 reads SNHLY; CDR2 reads FYNNEI. Trimming left V 3 bases short and J 7 bases short, with 10 bases between. This CDR3 reads CASSEGTGNSPLHF. The CDR3 region has the DNA TGTGCCAGCAGTGAGGGGACTGGGAATTCACCCCTCCACTTT.

The chain has TRBV5-6 and TRBJ1-1, with D maybe TRBD1 (6 bases). The V end lost 0 bases, the J end lost 4 bases, and 13 bases lay between the germline ends. CDR3 length equals 15 residues. CDR1 SGHDT and CDR2 YYEEEE come from the germline V gene. CDR3 in amino acids: CASSLERGGGTEAFF. The CDR3 bases are TGTGCCAGCAGCTTGGAGAGGGGGGGTGGCACTGAAGCTTTCTTT.

As DNA, the CDR3 is TGTGCCAGCAGTTACCCGGGACAGGGTAATGAAAAACTGTTTTTT. This codes for CASSYPGQGNEKLFF. The chain is built from TRBV6-5 and TRBJ1-4, with 9 bases fitting TRBD1. This CDR3 comprises 15 residues. Per germline, CDR1 MNHEY and CDR2 SVGAGI. V trimming: 2 bases; J trimming: 4 bases; junction bases outside the gene matches: 2.

V usage is TRBV24-1 and J usage is TRBJ1-2; no reliable D call. V lost 3 bases and J 2 bases, leaving 3 bases between the germline ends. Germline loops: CDR1 KGHDR, CDR2 SFDVKD. The CDR3 runs 12 residues. CDR3 nucleotides: TGTGCCACCAGTGATCAGAACTATGGCTACACCTTC. Its protein product is CATSDQNYGYTF.

The chain couples TRBV7-2 to TRBJ2-5; no clear D. This CDR3 is built from 16 residues. V lost 6 bases and J 2 bases, leaving 19 bases between the germline ends. Looked up from germline, CDR1 is SGHTA and CDR2 is FQGNSA. The CDR3 here is CASSSGPPAPQETQYF. Here the CDR3 DNA reads TGTGCCAGCAGTTCTGGACCGCCGGCTCCTCAAGAGACCCAGTACTTC.

The chain joins TRBV24-1 to TRBJ1-1, with D uncertain. Germline values: CDR1 KGHDR, CDR2 SFDVKD. Trimming took 7 bases from V and 4 from J, leaving 12 bases between them. This CDR3 has 13 residues. This CDR3 is CATRAEGATEAFF. CDR3 coding DNA: TGTGCCACCAGAGCCGAGGGCGCCACTGAAGCTTTCTTT.

This chain connects TRBV5-1 to TRBJ2-2; D is possibly TRBD2 (6 bases). Trimming removed 4 bases from V and 6 bases from J, with 13 bases in between. CDR3 size: 14 residues. Per the germline V gene, CDR1 is SGHRS and CDR2 is YFSETQ. The CDR3 DNA reads as TGCGCCAGCAGCCCGGGACTGGGGGCCGGGGAGCTGTTTTTT. Translating it yields CASSPGLGAGELFF.

J is TRBJ2-1 and V is TRBV2; D ambiguous. The CDR3 has 10 amino acids. The V end was cut by 5 bases, the J end by 7 bases, with 3 bases between. The germline V gene has CDR1 SNHLY and CDR2 FYNNEI. The CDR3 sequence is CASSLNEQFF. In nucleotides, the CDR3 is TGTGCCAGCAGTTTAAATGAGCAGTTCTTC.